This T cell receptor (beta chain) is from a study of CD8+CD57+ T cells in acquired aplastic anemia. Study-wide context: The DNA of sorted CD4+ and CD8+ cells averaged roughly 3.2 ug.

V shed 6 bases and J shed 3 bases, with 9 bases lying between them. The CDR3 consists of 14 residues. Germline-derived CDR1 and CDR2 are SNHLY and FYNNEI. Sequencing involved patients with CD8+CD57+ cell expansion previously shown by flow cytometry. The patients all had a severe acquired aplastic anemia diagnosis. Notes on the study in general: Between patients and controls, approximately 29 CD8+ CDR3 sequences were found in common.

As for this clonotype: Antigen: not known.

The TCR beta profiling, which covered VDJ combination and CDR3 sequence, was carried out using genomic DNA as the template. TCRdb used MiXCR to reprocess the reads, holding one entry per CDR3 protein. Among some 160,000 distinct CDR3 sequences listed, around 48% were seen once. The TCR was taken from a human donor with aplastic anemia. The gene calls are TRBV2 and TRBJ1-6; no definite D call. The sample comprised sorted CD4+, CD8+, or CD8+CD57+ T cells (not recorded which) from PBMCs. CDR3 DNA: TGTGCCAGCAGGAGGCGTCTCTATAATTCACCCCTCCACTTT. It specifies CASRRRLYNSPLHF.